The next 14 T cell receptor beta chains were all read from a single sample in a study of early T cells in non-severe SARS-CoV-2 infection. TCRdb reprocessed the 5' RACE reads via MiXCR and lists one record per CDR3 protein. This sample has 25,000 to 35,000 distinct CDR3 sequences; 5.5% to 6% occur once, and the top ten carry over 10%. Sequencing was performed on whole blood. These receptors were obtained from an adult who was a healthcare worker with PCR-confirmed SARS-CoV-2 infection or an uninfected control (not recorded which).

This clonotype has at least ten counts. The V call is TRBV30, the J call TRBJ1-6; 8 positions agree with TRBD1. Losses at the gene ends were 4 bases for V and 0 bases for J; bases not matched to a gene: 5. This CDR3 comprises 16 residues. CDR1 and CDR2 (germline): GTSNPN, SVGIG (reference sequence). The CDR3 DNA is TGTGCCTGGAACCAGGGGGCAAGCTCCTATAATTCACCCCTCCACTTT. Amino acids: CAWNQGASSYNSPLHF. Together with reference TRBV30 and TRBJ1-6, the CDR3 gives the full variable domain: SQTIHQWPATLVQPVGSPLSLECTVEGTSNPNLYWYRQAAGRGLQLLFYSVGIGQISSEVPQNLSASRPQDRQFILSSKKLLLSDSGFYLCAWNQGASSYNSPLHFGNGTRLTVT.

This clonotype occurred many times. This chain links TRBV11-2 with TRBJ2-1, with D maybe TRBD1 (6 bases). Trimming pared 6 bases from V and 0 bases from J, leaving 12 bases between. Germline V gives CDR1 SGHAT, CDR2 FQNNGV. There are 15 residues in the CDR3. The CDR3 bases are TGTGCCAGCAGTCATCAGGGGCCCTCCTACAATGAGCAGTTCTTC. Amino acids: CASSHQGPSYNEQFF.

The chain employs TRBV4-1 and TRBJ1-1; the match to TRBD1 covers 8 bases. After removal of 4 bases from V and 4 bases from J, the junction contained 11 bases not matched to a gene. The CDR3 loop spans 16 amino acids. Germline assignment: CDR1 MGHRA and CDR2 YSYEKL. The CDR3 here is CASSPDPGQESTEAFF. The CDR3 DNA reads TGCGCCAGCAGCCCCGACCCGGGACAGGAATCCACTGAAGCTTTCTTT.

This clonotype showed up many times. The CDR3 here is CSTPNRGASYGYTF. CDR3 nucleotide sequence: TGCAGTACCCCCAATCGGGGTGCATCCTATGGCTACACCTTC. The V call is TRBV20-1, the J call TRBJ1-2; D unclear. The CDR3 is 14 residues long. V was pared by 8 bases and J by 4 bases, with 20 bases between. CDR1 DFQATT and CDR2 SNEGSKA come from the germline V gene (reference sequence).

This clonotype came up many times. The V call is TRBV27, the J call TRBJ1-1; no reliable D call. CDR1 and CDR2 from the germline V gene are MNHEY and SMNVEV (reference sequence). Trimming took 7 bases from V and 6 from J, leaving 15 bases between them. The length of the CDR3 is 13 residues. The CDR3, as DNA: TGTGCCAGCACCCCACTTGGGTCCCCTGAAGCTTTCTTT. Translated: CASTPLGSPEAFF.

This clonotype was observed many times. The J gene is TRBJ2-7, the V gene TRBV5-5; D might be TRBD1 (6 bases). Germline assignment: CDR1 SGHKS and CDR2 YYEKEE (reference sequence). The CDR3 runs 15 residues. The germline V and J ends were trimmed by 1 base and 2 bases, with 13 bases remaining between them. CDR3 protein: CASSLTGLYAYEQYF. The CDR3 DNA follows: TGTGCCAGCAGCTTGACAGGGTTATATGCCTACGAGCAGTACTTC.

This clonotype was seen ten or more times. CDR3 sequence: CASSYSPGLADNEQFF. The CDR3 nucleotides are TGTGCCAGCAGTTACTCCCCGGGACTAGCGGACAATGAGCAGTTCTTC. The chain combines TRBV6-6 with TRBJ2-1, with 11 bases fitting TRBD2. Trimming removed 0 bases from V and 5 bases from J; junction bases left unmatched: 3. The germline CDR1 and CDR2 sequences are MNHNY and SVGAGI (reference sequence). CDR3 length equals 16 residues.

This clonotype was found many times. This chain links TRBV19 with TRBJ1-5; 7 nucleotides align to TRBD1. The CDR3 runs to 15 residues. The V and J ends lost 9 bases and 2 bases, in that order; junction bases with no gene match: 10. CDR1 and CDR2 from the germline V gene are LNHDA and SQIVND (reference sequence). CDR3: CASSRQGPGNQPQHF. The CDR3 region has the DNA TGTGCCAGCTCTCGACAGGGTCCTGGCAATCAGCCCCAGCATTTT.

This clonotype was found many times. The chain joins TRBV4-1 to TRBJ2-5; D is unclear. Looked up from germline, CDR1 is MGHRA and CDR2 is YSYEKL. The CDR3 extends over 17 amino acids. Trimming cost V 0 bases and J 4 bases, with 18 bases left between them. CDR3 sequence: CASSQDWPGPVGETQYF. In DNA, the CDR3 is TGCGCCAGCAGCCAAGATTGGCCCGGACCAGTAGGAGAGACCCAGTACTTC.

Ten or more counts support this clonotype. The chain combines TRBV28 with TRBJ2-4; 8 bases align to TRBD2. Germline V gives CDR1 MDHEN, CDR2 SYDVKM. CDR3 length: 11 residues. V lost 11 bases and J lost 15; bases outside the gene matches: 12. The CDR3 reads CAGTGGPWWYF. The CDR3 bases are TGTGCCGGAACGGGGGGGCCGTGGTGGTACTTC.

This clonotype was seen many times. This rearrangement joins TRBV11-2 to TRBJ2-1; D is perhaps TRBD1 (6 bases). V lost 6 bases and J 0 bases, leaving 27 bases between the germline ends. Per the germline V gene, CDR1 is SGHAT and CDR2 is FQNNGV. The CDR3 spans 20 residues. CDR3 loop: CASRPTIKKGGRSSYNEQFF. CDR3 in DNA: TGTGCCAGCAGACCTACTATAAAAAAAGGGGGACGGAGCTCCTACAATGAGCAGTTCTTC. The full variable domain, with the rest looked up from reference TRBV11-2 and TRBJ2-1, is EAGVAQSPRYKIIEKRQSVAFWCNPISGHATLYWYQQILGQGPKLLIQFQNNGVVDDSQLPKDRFSAERLKGVDSTLKIQPAKLEDSAVYLCASRPTIKKGGRSSYNEQFFGPGTRLTVL.

This clonotype was recorded at least ten times. This rearrangement joins TRBV11-2 to TRBJ2-3; D gene unclear. V shed 1 base and J shed 4 bases, with 9 bases lying between them. Germline V lookup: CDR1 SGHAT, CDR2 FQNNGV. There are 14 residues in the CDR3. CDR3 sequence (DNA): TGTGCCAGCAGCTTAGTGGCCGGAGCAGATACGCAGTATTTT. Protein sequence: CASSLVAGADTQYF.

This clonotype has at least ten counts. The chain joins TRBV6-2 or TRBV6-3 to TRBJ2-1, with TRBD2 matching over 7 bases. Germline-derived CDR1 and CDR2 are MNHEY and SVGEGT. The CDR3 is 15 amino acids. V trimming: 5 bases; J trimming: 7 bases; junction bases outside the gene matches: 11. The CDR3 spells CASSLGLGRDNEQFF. CDR3 nucleotides: TGTGCCAGCAGTCTCGGACTAGGGCGGGATAATGAGCAGTTCTTC.

The V gene is TRBV24-1, the J gene TRBJ1-2; D unclear. The CDR3 loop spans 12 amino acids. The V gene lost 5 bases and the J gene lost 2 bases, with 5 bases spanning the gap. Germline-derived CDR1 and CDR2 are KGHDR and SFDVKD. The CDR3 nucleotides are TGTGCCACCAGTGCTGTAAACTATGGCTACACCTTC. Translation: CATSAVNYGYTF.